This is a list of T cell receptor beta chains from one sample in a study of beta chain features in type 1 diabetes. Libraries were prepared by immunoSEQ multiplex PCR; TCRdb keeps only in-frame clonotypes and omits some of them. Of over 600,000 clones listed, approximately 13% are singletons. The specimen was naive CD4+ T cells from blood. The receptor set was obtained from a man under 40 with type 1 diabetes. Each CDR3 is given without its conserved first and last residue. Fields, in order: V gene, J gene, CDR3 protein.

>TRBV5-1|TRBJ2-7
ASSLSQDYEQY
>TRBV7-6|TRBJ1-3
ASSLTGGPGNTIY
>TRBV5-4|TRBJ1-4
ASSPSSPGHTNEKLF
>TRBV10-3|TRBJ1-1
AITDREGETEAF
>TRBV4-3|TRBJ1-5
ASSQEIGDQPQH
>TRBV29-1|TRBJ2-7
SVGRQGMDEQY
>TRBV7-2|TRBJ2-3
ASSSSIGLAYTQY
>TRBV4-3|TRBJ1-4
ASSQGGLFNEKLF
>TRBV4-1|TRBJ2-6
ASSQEATGSGANVLT
>TRBV7-3|TRBJ1-2
ASSQTNYGYT
>TRBV19|TRBJ2-7
ASSMGPGLGPTLGEQY
>TRBV7-2|TRBJ2-3
ASSPDVFTDTQY
>TRBV5-1|TRBJ1-6
ASRSLKDSSNSPLH
>TRBV7-2|TRBJ2-3
ASSSLKDGQY
>TRBV4-2|TRBJ2-5
ASSQDITGHRVN
>TRBV20-1|TRBJ2-7
SVPGSYEQY
>TRBV9|TRBJ1-5
ASSVATEGRPQH
>TRBV9|TRBJ2-1
ASTATGEPYNEQF
>TRBV6-6|TRBJ1-4
ASSLTVDEKLF
>TRBV29-1|TRBJ1-2
SAGGSNYGYT
>TRBV7-3|TRBJ2-5
ASSPSVSGWGETQY
>TRBV7-2|TRBJ2-3
ASTLEAGGADTQY
>TRBV7-9|TRBJ1-5
ASSLGAGGGHQPQH
>TRBV5-4|TRBJ1-1
ASSKRGRGNTEAF
>TRBV9|TRBJ2-3
ASSDLRSTDTQY
>TRBV9|TRBJ2-7
ASSVEARTREQY
>TRBV7-2|TRBJ2-6
ASTPGRPGYSGANVLT
>TRBV9|TRBJ1-2
ASSGGPSLGYT
>TRBV25-1|TRBJ2-1
ASNRLAGGSNEQF
>TRBV29-1|TRBJ2-7
SVTGDRGGNYEQY
>TRBV2|TRBJ1-1
ASSVTADTEAF
>TRBV11-2|TRBJ2-3
ASSFRDRETDTQY
>TRBV27|TRBJ2-4
ASSYVAGTGSLAKNIQY
>TRBV9|TRBJ1-5
ASSGTDNQPQH
>TRBV5-1|TRBJ2-7
ASSPQGTGEQY
>TRBV6-5|TRBJ1-1
ASSLGPRNTEAF
>TRBV7-8|TRBJ2-1
ASSPEWLRKQF
>TRBV29-1|TRBJ2-7
SVSDSTYEQY
>TRBV20-1|TRBJ2-5
SALDSTQY
>TRBV14|TRBJ2-1
ASGTGTGGNEQF
>TRBV14|TRBJ1-4
ASSQVGGRNEKLF
>TRBV1|TRBJ2-5
TSSPPSGEETQY
>TRBV4-3|TRBJ2-2
ASSLQSANANTGELF
>TRBV28|TRBJ1-2
ASSLTQSGGYT
>TRBV28|TRBJ2-3
ASSDLLRGSDTQY
>TRBV7-8|TRBJ2-3
ASSTRTGAADTQY
>TRBV6-5|TRBJ1-6
ASSFSRTHSPLH
>TRBV9|TRBJ1-5
ASSVDGRADQPQH
>TRBV19|TRBJ2-7
ASTQSMGLAGGYEQY
>TRBV27|TRBJ2-1
ASSISARVAGGYNEQF
>TRBV18|TRBJ1-6
ASSLGSGTPGGSPLH
>TRBV6-5|TRBJ2-1
ASKPGQGVHNEQF
>TRBV29-1|TRBJ1-6
SYRESTDYNSPLH
>TRBV7-9|TRBJ2-1
ASSFQQGEVDEQF
>TRBV6-5|TRBJ2-5
ASSYATGQETQY